Listed below are T cell receptor beta chains from one sample, sequenced in a study of T cells in Graves' hyperthyroidism and ophthalmopathy. TCRdb re-derived calls from the multiplex PCR reads in MiXCR, one entry per CDR3 protein. The sample lists almost 350,000 distinct CDR3 sequences, 15% to 20% occurring once. The sequencing sample was made of blood. These receptors were collected from a woman in her forties with Graves' ophthalmopathy. Each CDR3 is given with its conserved first and last residue. The order of the fields is CDR3 DNA, CDR3 protein, J gene, D gene, clone size, V gene. D genes are given only for firm matches. The listing skips clone size in some rows; elsewhere it reads once, few, many or a size class.

TGTGCCATCACGGGGACTAGCGGCACCGGGGAGCTGTTTTTT | CAITGTSGTGELFF | TRBJ2-2 | TRBD2 | many | TRBV10-3
TGTGCCAGCAGTTTACCCGCACAGGATGGCTACACCTTC | CASSLPAQDGYTF | TRBJ1-2 | . | many | TRBV28
TGCAGCGTTATTGTTAGTGGGAGGCCCTCCTACGAGCAGTACTTC | CSVIVSGRPSYEQYF | TRBJ2-7 | . | many | TRBV29-1
TGTGCCAGTAGTAGACAGCAGGGTAGATACCAGTATTTT | CASSRQQGRYQYF | TRBJ2-3 | . | many | TRBV19
TGTGCCAGCAGCCTGAGGACTAGCGTCCAAGAGACCCAGTACTTC | CASSLRTSVQETQYF | TRBJ2-5 | TRBD2 | . | TRBV7-2
TGTGCCAGCTCACCACTCCCCGTGCGGGGCAATCAGCCCCAGCATTTT | CASSPLPVRGNQPQHF | TRBJ1-5 | . | many | TRBV18
TGTGCCAGTACCACGACCCGGCAGCCCCAACATTTT | CASTTTRQPQHF | TRBJ1-5 | . | many | TRBV19
TGTGCCAGCAGTTACAACAGGGTGGTTCAGCCCCAGCATTTT | CASSYNRVVQPQHF | TRBJ1-5 | . | many | TRBV6-2/TRBV6-3
TGCAGTGCTAGCTGGGACAGCTACGAGCAGTACTTC | CSASWDSYEQYF | TRBJ2-7 | TRBD1 | many | TRBV20-1
TGTGCCAGCAGTTTATCAAGGACAGGCGACAACACTGAAGCTTTCTTT | CASSLSRTGDNTEAFF | TRBJ1-1 | TRBD1 | many | TRBV28
TGTGCCAGCTCCCCCGACAACTCTGGGGCCAACGTCCTGACTTTC | CASSPDNSGANVLTF | TRBJ2-6 | . | many | TRBV18
TGTGCCACCAAAGACACCTCCTACGAGCAGTACTTC | CATKDTSYEQYF | TRBJ2-7 | . | . | TRBV6-2/TRBV6-3
TGTGCCAGCAGTGGGAACAGGGTTCTAGCCAAAAACATTCAGTACTTC | CASSGNRVLAKNIQYF | TRBJ2-4 | . | many | TRBV2
TGTGCCTGGAGTGTAGAAACTATGGGGGCGGATGGCTACAACTTC | CAWSVETMGADGYNF | TRBJ1-2 | . | . | TRBV30
TGTGCCAGCAGCCCGGCTTTGGTCGGCGAGACCCAGTACTTC | CASSPALVGETQYF | TRBJ2-5 | . | . | TRBV28
TGTGCCAGCAGCGCCGCGGCCGGGACTAACATTCAGTACTTC | CASSAAAGTNIQYF | TRBJ2-4 | . | many | TRBV9
TGTGCCAGCAGTGATATACAGAACTATGGCTACACCTTC | CASSDIQNYGYTF | TRBJ1-2 | . | many | TRBV6-1
TGTGCCAGCAGTGACTACTCCGGGACATCTCAGCCCCAGCATTTT | CASSDYSGTSQPQHF | TRBJ1-5 | . | many | TRBV28
TGTGCCAGCAGTCCGACCGACAGGCCCTCCTACGAGCAGTACTTC | CASSPTDRPSYEQYF | TRBJ2-7 | . | many | TRBV27
TGTGCCAGCAGATTTCCTACCGGGGAGCTGTTTTTT | CASRFPTGELFF | TRBJ2-2 | . | many | TRBV25-1
TGTGCCAGCAGCTCCCGACTAGCGGGAAAAGACGAGCAGTACTTC | CASSSRLAGKDEQYF | TRBJ2-7 | TRBD2 | many | TRBV7-8
TGCGCCAGCAGCACCGCAAACGTGCTGACTTTC | CASSTANVLTF | TRBJ2-6 | . | many | TRBV5-1
TGTGCCAGCAGTTTATGGGACAGGAACACTGAAGCTTTCTTT | CASSLWDRNTEAFF | TRBJ1-1 | . | many | TRBV28
TGTGCCAGCTCACTAAAGGGGGGGCTTACCTACGAGCAGTACTTC | CASSLKGGLTYEQYF | TRBJ2-7 | . | few | TRBV18
TGTGCCAGCAGCTTAAGGGGGTACGAGCAGTACTTC | CASSLRGYEQYF | TRBJ2-7 | . | many | TRBV28
TGTGCCAGCAGTGAAACTATGAACACTGAAGCTTTCTTT | CASSETMNTEAFF | TRBJ1-1 | . | many | TRBV2
TGTGCCAGCAGCCAAGAGATCGCGGGTTTTACACCCTACACCTTC | CASSQEIAGFTPYTF | TRBJ1-2 | . | . | TRBV3-1
TGTGCCAGCAGACCGGGACAGCTTAGCAATCAGCCCCAGCATTTT | CASRPGQLSNQPQHF | TRBJ1-5 | TRBD1 | many | TRBV6-2/TRBV6-3
TGTGCCTGGCAGCGGGACTGGTTAGGAGAGCAGTACTTC | CAWQRDWLGEQYF | TRBJ2-7 | TRBD2 | few | TRBV30
TGTGCCAGCAGTACAGGGACCGGGGCCAACGTCCTGACTTTC | CASSTGTGANVLTF | TRBJ2-6 | . | many | TRBV6-1
TGTGCCAGCAGTGGCCCCCGACAGGGAGGTCGCTACGAGCAGTACTTC | CASSGPRQGGRYEQYF | TRBJ2-7 | . | many | TRBV6-1
TGTGCCAGCACCATCGGACTAGCGGGAGGCTCCAGCTCCTACGAGCAGTACTTC | CASTIGLAGGSSSYEQYF | TRBJ2-7 | TRBD2 | many | TRBV6-5
TGTGCCACCAGCAGAGAAGGTGGGGGGAGAGCTTTCTTT | CATSREGGGRAFF | TRBJ1-1 | . | few | TRBV15
TGCGCCAGCAGCTTGGTAAGGGGGGGTGAAGCTTTCTTT | CASSLVRGGEAFF | TRBJ1-1 | . | . | TRBV5-1
TGTGCCAGCATTACGGACAGGGGTCCGGGGGAGCTGTTTTTT | CASITDRGPGELFF | TRBJ2-2 | TRBD1 | many | TRBV12-3/TRBV12-4
TGTGCCAGTAGTATCGGTCGGGGAGGAAGCTATGGCTACACCTTC | CASSIGRGGSYGYTF | TRBJ1-2 | . | many | TRBV19
TGTGCCAGCAGTATGGACAGGGGGCGTTTCCTCCACGAGCAGTACTTC | CASSMDRGRFLHEQYF | TRBJ2-7 | TRBD1 | many | TRBV11-1
TGTGCCAGTAGTCTCCGGAGGGATTCTCACAATCAGCCCCAGCATTTT | CASSLRRDSHNQPQHF | TRBJ1-5 | . | many | TRBV19
TGTGCCAGCAGTTATACTTGGACCGGGGAGCTGTTTTTT | CASSYTWTGELFF | TRBJ2-2 | . | . | TRBV6-2/TRBV6-3
TGTGCCATCAGTGACTGGGGAATGAACACTGAAGCTTTCTTT | CAISDWGMNTEAFF | TRBJ1-1 | . | many | TRBV10-3
TGCGCCAGCAGCCAGAGTCTTGCACGAAGCACGAGTCAGCCCCAGCATTTT | CASSQSLARSTSQPQHF | TRBJ1-5 | . | . | TRBV4-1
TGTGCCAGCAGCTTGTCCATCGGGCCCCTCTATGGCTACACCTTC | CASSLSIGPLYGYTF | TRBJ1-2 | . | . | TRBV5-6
TGCAGTGCTATCAGTCCCAAGGGGAATGAAAAACTGTTTTTT | CSAISPKGNEKLFF | TRBJ1-4 | . | many | TRBV20-1
TGTGCAACCCCTGAGACTAGCGAAGGGTGCGAGCAGTACTTC | CATPETSEGCEQYF | TRBJ2-7 | TRBD2 | many | TRBV28
TGTGCCAGCAGTTACTGGCCGGGACAGGGTGTGTATGGCTACACCTTC | CASSYWPGQGVYGYTF | TRBJ1-2 | TRBD1 | . | TRBV6-5
TGTGCCAGCAACAATGGGACTAGCGGGGGCCTCTCCTACGAGCAGTACTTC | CASNNGTSGGLSYEQYF | TRBJ2-7 | TRBD2 | . | TRBV6-1
TGTGCCAGCAGTTTTAGTGGCGGTGCCGAGCAGTACTTC | CASSFSGGAEQYF | TRBJ2-7 | . | many | TRBV28
TGCGCCAGCAGCTCCAATTGGGGTTCGCGGACTGAAGCTTTCTTT | CASSSNWGSRTEAFF | TRBJ1-1 | . | many | TRBV5-1